These T cell receptor beta chains were read from a single sample in a study of T cell repertoires in cytomegalovirus infection. The antigens of these receptors remain unknown. TCRdb reanalysed the reads using MiXCR and keeps one entry per CDR3 protein. Among some 350,000 distinct CDR3 sequences listed, just under 35% were seen once. The sample in question was cultured PBMCs, obtained from culture after CMV antigen stimulation. These receptors came from a human donor in good health (CMV status not recorded). Some clones in this sample may be carry-over from other donors' samples. Each CDR3 is given with its conserved first and last residue.

>TRBV6-6|TRBJ1-5
CASSPTRGLNQPQRF
>TRBV7-8|TRBJ1-1
CASSWPGTGNTEAFF
>TRBV12-3/TRBV12-4|TRBJ1-5
CASSTRQGYNQPQHF
>TRBV7-2|TRBJ1-5
CASSLFRGHQPQHF
>TRBV11-2|TRBJ2-7
CASSLLWRGDGEQYF
>TRBV7-8|TRBJ2-4
CASSFLGREDKNIQYF
>TRBV7-2|TRBJ2-6
CASTPVGGGAGANVLTF
>TRBV7-7|TRBJ2-3
CASSSGPTDTQYF
>TRBV24-1|TRBJ2-2
CATSDRQMNTGELFF
>TRBV6-1|TRBJ2-1
CASSYGRGEVF
>TRBV12-3/TRBV12-4|TRBJ2-4
CASSKEAAGLAKNIQYF
>TRBV4-1|TRBJ1-4
CASSQGRGGEKLFF
>TRBV6-5|TRBJ1-2
CASSYKQGFFRGYTF
>TRBV7-9|TRBJ2-5
CASSTTGAQETQYF
>TRBV4-3|TRBJ2-3
CASSQDGRHTDTQYF
>TRBV6-1|TRBJ1-1
CASSEHGVGTEAFF
>TRBV10-3|TRBJ2-7
CAIRFGVTGEQYF